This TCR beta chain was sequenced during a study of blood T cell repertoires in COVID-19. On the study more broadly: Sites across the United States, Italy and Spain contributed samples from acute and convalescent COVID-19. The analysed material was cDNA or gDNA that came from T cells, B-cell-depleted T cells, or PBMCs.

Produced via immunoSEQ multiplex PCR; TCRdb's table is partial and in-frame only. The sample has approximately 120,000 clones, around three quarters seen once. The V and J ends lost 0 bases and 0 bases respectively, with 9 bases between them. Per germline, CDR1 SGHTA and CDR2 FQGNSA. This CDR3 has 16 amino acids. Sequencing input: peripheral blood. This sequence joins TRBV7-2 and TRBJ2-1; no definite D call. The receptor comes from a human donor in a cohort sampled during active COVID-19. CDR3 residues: CASSLAGSSSYNEQFF. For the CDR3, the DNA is TGTGCCAGCAGCTTAGCTGGTTCCAGCTCCTACAATGAGCAGTTCTTC.